This TCR beta chain was recovered during a study of T cell repertoires in cytomegalovirus infection. Study details: Well-studied HLA-B-restricted CMV epitopes were used in the study alongside recently identified HLA-C-restricted ones.

Germline-derived CDR1 and CDR2 are MGHRA and YSYEKL. Trimming removed 0 bases from V and 4 bases from J, with 18 bases in between. The CDR3 has 17 amino acids. TCRdb analysed the reads with MiXCR anew, one entry per CDR3 protein. Counted here are approximately 390,000 distinct CDR3 sequences, roughly 34% occurring once; the ten biggest clones make up approximately 12%. In its sample, this clonotype was seen a few times. Antigen: not known. The TCR sequence derives from a human donor in good health (CMV status not recorded). Some clones in this sample may be carry-over from other donors' samples. Sequences were derived from cultured PBMCs, sampled from culture after CMV antigen stimulation. This chain joins TRBV4-1 and TRBJ1-2, with D perhaps TRBD1 (6 bases). In DNA, the CDR3 is TGCGCCAGCAGCCAAGAGGGATTGGGGGGCGCCGTCTATGGCTACACCTTC. Encoded protein: CASSQEGLGGAVYGYTF.